This TCR beta chain is from a study of OX40 agonist ivuxolimab in advanced cancers. With regard to the full study: Ivuxolimab, which targeted the costimulatory receptor OX40 (CD134), was an agonistic, fully human IgG2 monoclonal antibody. Intravenous ivuxolimab was administered to patients every 2 weeks at six dose levels: 0.01, 0.1, 0.3, 1.5, 3 and 10 mg/kg. Among the roughly 50 dose-escalation patients, around 19 had hepatocellular carcinoma, roughly 15 melanoma, 9 renal cell carcinoma and 9 head and neck cancer. In the dose-escalation cohort, more than 75% of patients were male, and the mean age was around 60 years, with a range of roughly 20 to 85. Prior anti-PD-1, anti-PD-L1 or anti-CTLA-4 therapy was permitted, and checkpoint inhibitors had been received by approximately 39% of dose-escalation patients. Three dose-escalation patients achieved partial responses, one with hepatocellular carcinoma and two with cutaneous melanoma. The purpose of peripheral TCRbeta sequencing was to test whether ivuxolimab changed TCR sequence diversity and led to clonal T-cell expansion. The monotherapy dose-escalation portion (N of about 49 patients) of the phase I ivuxolimab trial is reported in the paper. What the work shows at the level of the full study, not this receptor alone: After ivuxolimab, more expanded clones were found on average in CD8+ T cells than in CD4+ T cells. Partial responders in the 0.1-3.0 mg/kg groups had among the lowest normalized peripheral clonal expansion, especially among CD8+ T cells. The antigen specificity of the peripheral T cells that underwent clonal expansion was not determined. Low levels of normalized T-cell clonal expansion were also seen in some patients who did not respond. At doses of 0.1 to 3.0 mg/kg, clonal expansion of both CD4+ and CD8+ blood T cells was observed from baseline to week 6.

Concerning this clone itself: The antigen this receptor binds is unknown. Base qualities were left out, and no much larger clone turns up one base away.

The CDR3 runs 15 amino acids, cysteine and phenylalanine included. Only CDR3 DNA remains: 45 bases, in frame from the first base. Trimmed from V: 4 bases; trimmed from J: 5 bases; junction bases lacking a gene match: 12. The CDR1 and CDR2 encoded by the germline V gene are SGHRS and YFSETQ. Genomic DNA was isolated from the sorted cells so that the TCRbeta CDR3 region could be sequenced. The immunoSEQ Assay was used to sequence the TCRbeta CDR3 regions. TCRdb retrieved this table from immuneACCESS and kept in-frame rearrangements only. Not all clones are present; in checked studies, unresolved V genes account for under half, and no reason is known for the remainder. In this sample the table shows approximately 120,000 clones, just under 95% of which occur a single time. Of the sample, under 0.9% falls within the top ten clones. Patients with a history of autoimmune disease or receiving systemic immunosuppression were excluded from the trial. Peripheral blood for TCR sequencing was collected from all dose cohorts at baseline, on cycle 4 day 1, and on cycle 7 day 1. Samples were obtained from an open-label, multicenter, first-in-human phase I dose-escalation trial of ivuxolimab. Adults with locally advanced or metastatic head and neck squamous cell, hepatocellular, melanoma or renal cell carcinoma were enrolled in the trial. Before TCR sequencing, CD4+ T cells and CD8+ T cells from peripheral blood were sorted into separate populations.

This receptor was identified in an adult with an advanced solid tumor such as melanoma, head and neck, liver or kidney cancer. The rearrangement joined TRBV5-1 to TRBJ2-7, with 7 central nucleotides matching TRBD2. The sample in question was CD4+ or CD8+ T cells sorted from blood, obtained in a trial of the OX40 agonist ivuxolimab. In nucleotide form, the sequence is TGCGCCAGCAGCATGGAGGGACTACTTTCTGACGAGCAGTACTTC. It translates as CASSMEGLLSDEQYF.